This T cell receptor (beta chain) came from a study of CD8 T cells in ankylosing spondylitis. Study-wide results and caveats: Disease-linked clones reportedly showed significant enrichment in matched ankylosing spondylitis synovial fluid. Eight highly homologous variants formed a TCR beta motif that appeared characteristic of ankylosing spondylitis blood.

TCRdb fed the 5' RACE reads into MiXCR, producing one record per CDR3 protein. The table records over 75,000 distinct CDR3 sequences, around 9.4% of them present only once. Trimming pared 3 bases from V and 5 bases from J, leaving 6 bases between. The CDR3 consists of 12 residues. Per germline, CDR1 SGHNT and CDR2 YYREEE (reference sequence). As for this clonotype: Its target is not known. A much larger clone is a single base away; this may be a read error.

The genes are TRBV5-4 and TRBJ2-1, with D unresolved. The sequence derives from a male donor with ankylosing spondylitis or in good health (not recorded which). Sequencing input: blood, either unsorted or a sorted T cell fraction (not recorded which). CDR3 region: CASSSENNEQFF. The DNA of the CDR3 is TGTGCCAGCAGCTCGGAAAACAATGAGCAGTTCTTC.